Sequencing of this T cell receptor (beta chain) was carried out in a study of T cells in women clearing cervical HPV infection. TCRdb keeps only in-frame clones here, not all; method: immunoSEQ multiplex PCR. This sample contains more than 45,000 clones. Sequencing used blood buffy coat. The receptor was isolated from a woman between 18 and 75 years old with a cervical HPV16 infection that either progressed to CIN3+ or cleared (not recorded which).

The part of the CDR3 DNA that was read is TGTGCCAGCAGCGTCGGGGGGGGGAGGGCCGTCGAG. It yields the protein CASSVGGGRAVE. The complete CDR3 reads CASSVGGGRAVEQYF. The V and J genes are TRBV5-4 and TRBJ2-7; 8 nucleotides agree with TRBD2. The read is 3 residues too short to cover the CDR3 end, so that end is filled in from the germline J gene. CDR1 SGHNT and CDR2 YYREEE come from the germline V gene (reference sequence). The CDR3 covers 15 residues. The trim removed 4 bases at V and 6 bases at J, leaving 12 bases unmatched.